This is a list of T cell receptor beta chains from one sample in a study of graft-versus-host responses after intestinal transplantation. Profiled with immunoSEQ multiplex PCR; TCRdb holds only in-frame clones, not every one. The profile shows about 130,000 clones, approximately 91% of them singletons. What these receptors recognize is not known. The material was unstimulated CD4+ T cells sorted from spleen or lymph node cells, obtained before intestinal transplant. All receptors come from a human donor who received an intestinal transplant. Each CDR3 is given without its conserved first and last residue. The order of the fields is J gene, D gene, V gene, CDR3 protein. A D gene is named only where the DNA matches it firmly.

J gene: TRBJ2-2
D gene: -
V gene: TRBV5-8
CDR3 protein: ASSLVIANTGELF

J gene: TRBJ1-5
D gene: -
V gene: TRBV28
CDR3 protein: ASSLTGTLSRAQH

J gene: TRBJ1-3
D gene: TRBD1
V gene: TRBV18
CDR3 protein: ASSPRGTGGNTIY

J gene: TRBJ2-3
D gene: -
V gene: TRBV15
CDR3 protein: ATSGRGPQGDTQY

J gene: TRBJ2-4
D gene: TRBD1
V gene: TRBV28
CDR3 protein: ASSPGQGRAKNIQY

J gene: TRBJ2-3
D gene: TRBD2
V gene: TRBV25-1
CDR3 protein: ASSRGGSGTQY

J gene: TRBJ2-1
D gene: -
V gene: TRBV28
CDR3 protein: ATNGGPLSYNEQF

J gene: TRBJ1-5
D gene: -
V gene: TRBV5-5
CDR3 protein: ASSLASSGTQS

J gene: TRBJ2-7
D gene: TRBD2
V gene: TRBV9
CDR3 protein: ASSQSGNSEQY

J gene: TRBJ1-3
D gene: -
V gene: TRBV19
CDR3 protein: ASSTRDNSGNTIY

J gene: TRBJ2-1
D gene: TRBD1
V gene: TRBV7-2
CDR3 protein: ASSYRQGLYNEQF

J gene: TRBJ1-3
D gene: -
V gene: TRBV5-4
CDR3 protein: ASSLGGLSGNTIY

J gene: TRBJ2-2
D gene: -
V gene: TRBV9
CDR3 protein: ASSVAVTPDTGELF

J gene: TRBJ1-2
D gene: -
V gene: TRBV10-3
CDR3 protein: AIGGEKGYT

J gene: TRBJ2-2
D gene: -
V gene: TRBV9
CDR3 protein: ASSVSGRVNTGELF

J gene: TRBJ2-5
D gene: -
V gene: TRBV7-2
CDR3 protein: ASSLRWGETQY

J gene: TRBJ1-1
D gene: TRBD1
V gene: TRBV6-6
CDR3 protein: ASSQPGTENTEAF

J gene: TRBJ2-1
D gene: TRBD2
V gene: TRBV7-2
CDR3 protein: ASSLAGLGGGEQF

J gene: TRBJ1-5
D gene: -
V gene: TRBV30
CDR3 protein: AWSVVGEAQPQH

J gene: TRBJ2-7
D gene: TRBD1
V gene: TRBV27
CDR3 protein: ASGFGTGTMNEQY

J gene: TRBJ1-2
D gene: TRBD1
V gene: TRBV4-3
CDR3 protein: ASSQDGRGFDGYT

J gene: TRBJ1-5
D gene: -
V gene: TRBV19
CDR3 protein: ASNPIESGNQPQH

J gene: TRBJ2-7
D gene: TRBD1
V gene: TRBV28
CDR3 protein: ASSNWTGSRAEQY

J gene: TRBJ1-4
D gene: -
V gene: TRBV30
CDR3 protein: ASGEPLLGEKLF

J gene: TRBJ2-1
D gene: -
V gene: TRBV7-7
CDR3 protein: ASSLLIGSSSYNEQF

J gene: TRBJ2-7
D gene: TRBD2
V gene: TRBV6-1
CDR3 protein: ASSGLAGPYEQY

J gene: TRBJ2-7
D gene: -
V gene: TRBV2
CDR3 protein: ASSVFAQEQY

J gene: TRBJ2-5
D gene: -
V gene: TRBV21-1
CDR3 protein: ASSQRASGRGKTQY

J gene: TRBJ1-2
D gene: -
V gene: TRBV15
CDR3 protein: ATRAPSSYGYT

J gene: TRBJ2-1
D gene: -
V gene: TRBV28
CDR3 protein: ASSLPPAGSSYNEQF

J gene: TRBJ1-4
D gene: -
V gene: TRBV6-1
CDR3 protein: ASSTGLGLF

J gene: TRBJ2-1
D gene: TRBD2
V gene: TRBV28
CDR3 protein: ASSPASGGEYNEQF

J gene: TRBJ2-1
D gene: TRBD2
V gene: TRBV5-1
CDR3 protein: ASSLSASGNYNEQF

J gene: TRBJ2-7
D gene: -
V gene: TRBV6-5
CDR3 protein: ASSYGLPSYEQY